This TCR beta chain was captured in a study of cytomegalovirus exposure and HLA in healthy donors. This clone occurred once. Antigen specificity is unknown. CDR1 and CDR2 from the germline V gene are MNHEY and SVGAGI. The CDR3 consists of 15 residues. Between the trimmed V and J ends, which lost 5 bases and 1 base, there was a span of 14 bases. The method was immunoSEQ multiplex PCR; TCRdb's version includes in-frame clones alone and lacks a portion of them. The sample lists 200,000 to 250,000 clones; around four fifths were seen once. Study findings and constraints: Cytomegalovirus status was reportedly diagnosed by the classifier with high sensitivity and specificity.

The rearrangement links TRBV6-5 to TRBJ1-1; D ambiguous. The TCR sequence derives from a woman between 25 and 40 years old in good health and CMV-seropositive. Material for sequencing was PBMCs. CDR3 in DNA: TGTGCCAGCAGTAACGGGAGGTATCGGAACACTGAAGCTTTCTTT. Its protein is CASSNGRYRNTEAFF.